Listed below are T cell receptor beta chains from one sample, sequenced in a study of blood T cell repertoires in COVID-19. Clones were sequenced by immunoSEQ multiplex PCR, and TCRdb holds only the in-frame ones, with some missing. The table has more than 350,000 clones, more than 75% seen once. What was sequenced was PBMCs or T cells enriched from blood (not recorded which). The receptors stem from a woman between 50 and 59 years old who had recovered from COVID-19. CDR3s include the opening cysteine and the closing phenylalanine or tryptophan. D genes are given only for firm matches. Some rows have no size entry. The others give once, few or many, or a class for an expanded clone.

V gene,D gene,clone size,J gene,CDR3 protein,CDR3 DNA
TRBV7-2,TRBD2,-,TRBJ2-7,CASSLAHSGGALEQYF,TGTGCCAGCAGCTTAGCGCATAGCGGGGGGGCCCTCGAGCAGTACTTC
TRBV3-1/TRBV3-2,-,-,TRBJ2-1,CASSQEGRVYNEQFF,TGTGCCAGCAGCCAAGAAGGTCGGGTATACAATGAGCAGTTCTTC
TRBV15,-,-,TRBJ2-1,CATSLPGDPTYNEQFF,TGTGCCACCAGCCTGCCGGGGGACCCTACCTACAATGAGCAGTTCTTC
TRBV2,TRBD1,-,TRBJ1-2,CASSGDRGNYGYTF,TGTGCCAGCAGTGGGGACAGGGGAAACTATGGCTACACCTTC
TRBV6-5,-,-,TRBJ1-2,CASSFARENYGYTF,TGTGCCAGCAGTTTCGCCCGGGAGAACTATGGCTACACCTTC
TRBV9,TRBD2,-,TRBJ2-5,CASSVGPAGAQETQYF,TGTGCCAGCAGCGTAGGCCCAGCGGGGGCCCAAGAGACCCAGTACTTC
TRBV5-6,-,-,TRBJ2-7,CASSSLYNEQYF,TGTGCCAGCAGCTCTCTCTATAACGAGCAGTACTTC
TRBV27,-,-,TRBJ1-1,CASSLWGLGPEAFF,TGTGCCAGCAGCCTATGGGGACTCGGTCCTGAAGCTTTCTTT
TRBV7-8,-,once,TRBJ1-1,CASSSTGIPVGTEAFF,TGTGCCAGCAGCTCCACCGGGATCCCCGTGGGCACTGAAGCTTTCTTT
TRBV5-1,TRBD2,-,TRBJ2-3,CASSFGGRSTDTQYF,TGCGCCAGCAGCTTCGGGGGGAGAAGCACAGATACGCAGTATTTT
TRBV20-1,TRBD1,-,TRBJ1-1,CSASRDSLKPEAFF,TGCAGTGCTAGTAGGGACAGTCTTAAACCTGAAGCTTTCTTT
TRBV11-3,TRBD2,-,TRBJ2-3,CASSNGGAADTQYF,TGTGCCAGCTCAAACGGGGGGGCGGCAGATACGCAGTATTTT
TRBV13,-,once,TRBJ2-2,CASSLPGTNTGELFF,TGTGCCAGCAGCTTACCAGGGACTAACACCGGGGAGCTGTTTTTT
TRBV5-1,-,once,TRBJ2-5,CASSLYLETQYF,TGCGCCAGCAGCTTGTATCTAGAGACCCAGTACTTC
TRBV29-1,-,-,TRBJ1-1,CSVRQLWGMNTEAFF,TGCAGCGTACGACAGCTATGGGGAATGAACACTGAAGCTTTCTTT
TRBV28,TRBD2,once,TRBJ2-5,CASSPTRGGHQETQYF,TGTGCCAGCAGTCCCACTCGGGGGGGCCACCAAGAGACCCAGTACTTC
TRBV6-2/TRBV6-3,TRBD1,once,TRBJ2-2,CASSSDRSGTGELFF,TGTGCCAGCAGTTCGGACAGGTCCGGAACCGGGGAGCTGTTTTTT
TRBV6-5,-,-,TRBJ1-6,CASSKQGPLPPLHF,TGTGCCAGCAGCAAACAGGGACCTCTGCCACCCCTCCACTTT
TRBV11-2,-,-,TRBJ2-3,CASSFWGVADTQYF,TGTGCCAGCAGCTTCTGGGGGGTGGCAGATACGCAGTATTTT
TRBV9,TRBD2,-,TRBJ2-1,CASSSSSGAHNEQFF,TGTGCCAGCAGCTCCAGTAGCGGGGCCCACAATGAGCAGTTCTTC
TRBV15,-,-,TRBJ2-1,CATSREASPTYNEQFF,TGTGCCACCAGCAGAGAAGCTAGCCCTACCTACAATGAGCAGTTCTTC
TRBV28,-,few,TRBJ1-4,CASLPGGREKLFF,TGTGCCAGCCTACCGGGCGGGAGGGAAAAACTGTTTTTT
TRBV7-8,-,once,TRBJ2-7,CASSVRHIIHEQYF,TGTGCCAGCAGTGTGAGGCACATCATCCACGAGCAGTACTTC
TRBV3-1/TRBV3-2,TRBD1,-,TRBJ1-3,CASSHPTGISGNTIYF,TGTGCCAGCAGCCACCCGACAGGGATCTCTGGAAACACCATATATTTT
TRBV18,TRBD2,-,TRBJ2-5,CASSPATAGGNTYQETQYF,TGTGCCAGCTCACCGGCCACAGCGGGGGGCAATACGTACCAAGAGACCCAGTACTTC
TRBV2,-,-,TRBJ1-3,CASDSASGNTIYF,TGTGCCAGCGACAGCGCCTCTGGAAACACCATATATTTT
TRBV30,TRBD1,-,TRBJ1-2,CAWSATGGYGYTF,TGTGCCTGGAGCGCTACAGGGGGCTATGGCTACACCTTC
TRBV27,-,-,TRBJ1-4,CASSPNPHPRERNEKLFF,TGTGCCAGCAGTCCCAACCCTCACCCCAGGGAAAGAAATGAAAAACTGTTTTTT
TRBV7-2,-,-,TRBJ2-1,CASSSDRGNEQFF,TGTGCCAGCAGCTCCGATAGGGGGAATGAGCAGTTCTTC
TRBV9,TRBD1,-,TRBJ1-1,CASSPPDRGTTEAFF,TGTGCCAGCAGCCCTCCGGACAGGGGAACAACTGAAGCTTTCTTT
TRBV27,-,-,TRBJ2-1,CASRGPRLNEQFF,TGTGCCAGCAGGGGGCCGCGGTTGAATGAGCAGTTCTTC
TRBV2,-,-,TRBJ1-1,CASTGQLNTEAFF,TGTGCCTCCACCGGACAGTTGAACACTGAAGCTTTCTTT
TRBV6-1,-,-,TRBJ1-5,CASSDTADSNQPQHF,TGTGCCAGCAGTGACACTGCCGATAGCAATCAGCCCCAGCATTTT
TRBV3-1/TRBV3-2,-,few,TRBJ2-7,CASSLLSYEQYF,TGTGCCAGCAGCCTCCTCTCCTACGAGCAGTACTTC
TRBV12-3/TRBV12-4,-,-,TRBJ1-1,CASGGTEAFF,TGTGCCAGTGGGGGGACTGAAGCTTTCTTT
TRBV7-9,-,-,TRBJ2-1,CASSPPAATFRNEQFF,TGTGCCAGCAGCCCCCCGGCGGCTACCTTTAGGAATGAGCAGTTCTTC
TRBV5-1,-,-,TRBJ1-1,CASSSGTMNTEAFF,TGCGCCAGCAGCTCCGGGACAATGAACACTGAAGCTTTCTTT
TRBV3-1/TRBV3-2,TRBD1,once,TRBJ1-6,CASSQKGARVSPLHF,TGTGCCAGCAGCCAAAAGGGGGCGAGGGTTTCACCCCTCCACTTT
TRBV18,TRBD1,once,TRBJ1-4,CASSKDRGGEKLFF,TGTGCCAGCTCAAAAGACAGGGGTGGTGAAAAACTGTTTTTT
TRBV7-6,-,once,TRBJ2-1,CASSLYYNEQFF,TGTGCCAGCAGCTTATACTACAATGAGCAGTTCTTC
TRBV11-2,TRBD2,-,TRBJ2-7,CASSLRIGGVIYEQYF,TGTGCCAGCAGCTTAAGGATCGGGGGGGTGATCTACGAGCAGTACTTC
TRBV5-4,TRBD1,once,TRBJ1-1,CASSRGQGMLMNTEAFF,TGTGCCAGCAGCAGAGGACAGGGAATGCTCATGAACACTGAAGCTTTCTTT
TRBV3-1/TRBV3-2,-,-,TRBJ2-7,CASSPYRGSYEQYF,TGTGCCAGCAGCCCCTATCGGGGGTCCTACGAGCAGTACTTC
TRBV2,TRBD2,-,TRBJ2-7,CASSERGDTSYEQYF,TGTGCCAGCAGCGAGCGGGGGGATACATCCTACGAGCAGTACTTC
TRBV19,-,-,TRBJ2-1,CASSTFQGFKDNEQFF,TGTGCCAGTAGTACGTTTCAGGGGTTCAAGGACAATGAGCAGTTCTTC
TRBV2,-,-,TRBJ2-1,CASSEWRDSHNEQFF,TGTGCCAGCAGTGAGTGGCGGGACTCCCACAATGAGCAGTTCTTC